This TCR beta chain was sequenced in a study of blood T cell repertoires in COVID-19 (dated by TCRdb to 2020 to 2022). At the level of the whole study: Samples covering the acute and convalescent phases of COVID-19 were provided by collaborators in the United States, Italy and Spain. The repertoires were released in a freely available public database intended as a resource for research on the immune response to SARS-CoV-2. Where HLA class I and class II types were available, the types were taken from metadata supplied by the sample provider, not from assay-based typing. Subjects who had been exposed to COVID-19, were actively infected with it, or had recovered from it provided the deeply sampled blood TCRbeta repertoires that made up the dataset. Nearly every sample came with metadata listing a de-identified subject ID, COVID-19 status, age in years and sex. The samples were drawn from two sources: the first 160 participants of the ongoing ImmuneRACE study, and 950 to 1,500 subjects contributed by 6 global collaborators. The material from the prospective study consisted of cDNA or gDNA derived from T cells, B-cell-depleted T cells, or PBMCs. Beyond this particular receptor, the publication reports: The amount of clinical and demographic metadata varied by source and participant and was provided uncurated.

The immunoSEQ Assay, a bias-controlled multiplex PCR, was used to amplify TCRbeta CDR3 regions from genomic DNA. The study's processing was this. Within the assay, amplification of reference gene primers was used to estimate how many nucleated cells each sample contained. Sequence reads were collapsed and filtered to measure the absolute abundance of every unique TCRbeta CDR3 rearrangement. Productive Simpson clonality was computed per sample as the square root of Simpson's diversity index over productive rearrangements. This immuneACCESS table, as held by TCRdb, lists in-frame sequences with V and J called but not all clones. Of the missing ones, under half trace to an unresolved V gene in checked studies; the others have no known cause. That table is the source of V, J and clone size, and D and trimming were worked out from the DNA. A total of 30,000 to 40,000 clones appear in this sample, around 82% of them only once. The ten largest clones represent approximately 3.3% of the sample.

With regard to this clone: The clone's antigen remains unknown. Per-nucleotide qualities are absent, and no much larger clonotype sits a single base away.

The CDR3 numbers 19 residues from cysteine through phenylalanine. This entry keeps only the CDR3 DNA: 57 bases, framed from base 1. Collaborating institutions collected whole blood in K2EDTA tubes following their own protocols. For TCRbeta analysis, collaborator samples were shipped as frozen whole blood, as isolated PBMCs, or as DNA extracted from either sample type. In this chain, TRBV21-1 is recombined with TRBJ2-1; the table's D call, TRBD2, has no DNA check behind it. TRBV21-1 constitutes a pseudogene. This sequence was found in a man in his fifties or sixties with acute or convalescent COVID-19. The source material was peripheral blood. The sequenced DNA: TGTGCCAGCAGCATTGGGGCTAGCGGGAGGGCAAGCTCCTACAATGAGCAGTTCTTC. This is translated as CASSIGASGRASSYNEQFF.